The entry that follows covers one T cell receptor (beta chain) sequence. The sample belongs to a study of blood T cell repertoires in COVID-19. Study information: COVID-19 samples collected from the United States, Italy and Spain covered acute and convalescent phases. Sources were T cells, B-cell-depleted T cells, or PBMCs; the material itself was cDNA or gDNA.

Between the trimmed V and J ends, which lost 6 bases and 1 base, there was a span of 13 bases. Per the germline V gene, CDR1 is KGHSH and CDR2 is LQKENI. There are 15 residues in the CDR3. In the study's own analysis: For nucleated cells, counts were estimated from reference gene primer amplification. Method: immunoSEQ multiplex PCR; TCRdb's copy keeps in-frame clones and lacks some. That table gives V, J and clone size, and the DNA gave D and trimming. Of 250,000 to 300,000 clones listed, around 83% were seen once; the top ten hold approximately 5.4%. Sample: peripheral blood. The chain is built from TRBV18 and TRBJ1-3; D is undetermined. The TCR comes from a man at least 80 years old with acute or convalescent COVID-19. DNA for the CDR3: TGTGCCAGCTCTCGTGGCCGGGGTTCTGGAAACACCATATATTTT. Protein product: CASSRGRGSGNTIYF.